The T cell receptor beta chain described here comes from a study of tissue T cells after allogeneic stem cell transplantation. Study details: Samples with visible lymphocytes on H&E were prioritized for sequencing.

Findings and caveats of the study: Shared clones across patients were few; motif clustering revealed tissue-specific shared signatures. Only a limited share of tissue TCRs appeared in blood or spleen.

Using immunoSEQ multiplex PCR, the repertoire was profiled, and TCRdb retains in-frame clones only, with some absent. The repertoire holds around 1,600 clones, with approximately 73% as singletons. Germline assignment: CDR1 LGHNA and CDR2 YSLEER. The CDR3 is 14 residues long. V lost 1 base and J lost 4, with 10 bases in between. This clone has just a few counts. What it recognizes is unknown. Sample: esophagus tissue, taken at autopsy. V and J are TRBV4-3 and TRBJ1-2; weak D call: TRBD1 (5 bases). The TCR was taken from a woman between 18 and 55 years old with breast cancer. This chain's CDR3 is CASSQGGGGYGYTF. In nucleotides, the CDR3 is TGCGCCAGCAGCCAAGGTGGGGGGGGCTATGGCTACACCTTC.